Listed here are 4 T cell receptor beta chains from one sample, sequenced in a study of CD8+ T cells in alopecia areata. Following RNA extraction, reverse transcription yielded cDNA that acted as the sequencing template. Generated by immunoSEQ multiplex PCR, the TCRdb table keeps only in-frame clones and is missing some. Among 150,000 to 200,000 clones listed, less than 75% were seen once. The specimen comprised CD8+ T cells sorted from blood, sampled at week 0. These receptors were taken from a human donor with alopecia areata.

CDR3 residues: CASSYSSGISTDTQYF. The CDR3 nucleotides read TGTGCCAGCAGTTACAGCAGCGGGATAAGCACAGATACGCAGTATTTT. The chain combines TRBV6-5 with TRBJ2-3; 7 bases are a match to TRBD2. This CDR3 is 16 amino acids long. Germline V CDR1 and CDR2: MNHEY, SVGAGI. V trimming: 2 bases; J trimming: 0 bases; junction bases outside the gene matches: 5.

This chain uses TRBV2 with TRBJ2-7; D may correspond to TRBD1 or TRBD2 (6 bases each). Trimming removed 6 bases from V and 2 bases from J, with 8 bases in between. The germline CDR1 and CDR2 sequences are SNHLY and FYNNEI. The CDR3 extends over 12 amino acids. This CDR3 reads CASRGGPYEQYF. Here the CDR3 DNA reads TGTGCCAGCAGGGGGGGCCCCTACGAGCAGTACTTC.

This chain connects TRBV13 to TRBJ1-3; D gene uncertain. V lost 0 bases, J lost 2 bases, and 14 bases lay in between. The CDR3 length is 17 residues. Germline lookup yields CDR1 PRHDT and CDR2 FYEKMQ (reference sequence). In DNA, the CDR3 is TGTGCCAGCAGCTTAGGCCGGGCAAGAGGACCTGGAAACACCATATATTTT. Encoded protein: CASSLGRARGPGNTIYF.

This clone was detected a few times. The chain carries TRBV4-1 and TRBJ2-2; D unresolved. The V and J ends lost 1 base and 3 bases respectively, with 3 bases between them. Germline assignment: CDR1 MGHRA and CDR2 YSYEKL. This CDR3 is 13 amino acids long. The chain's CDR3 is CASSQVYTGELFF. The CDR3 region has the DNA TGCGCCAGCAGCCAAGTGTACACCGGGGAGCTGTTTTTT.